A single sample is the source of the 8 T cell receptor beta chains below, sequenced in a study of T cell clonality in common variable immunodeficiency. Only in-frame clones appear in the TCRdb table, and some are missing; sequencing was by immunoSEQ multiplex PCR. The sample contains 45,000 to 60,000 clones, none of them singletons. The sample consisted of peripheral blood mononuclear cells. The receptors here all came from a person aged 18 to 75 in good health.

This clone was seen repeatedly, ten times or more. The CDR3 goes on 3 residues after the read ends, and that part is filled in from the germline J gene. The chain has TRBV10-1 and TRBJ2-7, with a tentative D call TRBD1 (5 bases). The CDR3 has 13 residues. Germline values: CDR1 WNHNN, CDR2 SYGVQD (reference sequence). V was cut by 2 bases and J by 5 bases, with 10 bases left in between. The CDR3: CASSEPRGHEQYF. The sequenced part of the CDR3 DNA is TGCGCCAGCAGTGAGCCAAGGGGCCACGAG.

This clone was seen repeatedly, ten times or more. The read ends 3 residues before the CDR3 terminus; that terminus is restored from the germline J gene. The chain carries TRBV2 and TRBJ1-1; D remains ambiguous. Between the trimmed V and J ends, which lost 6 bases and 0 bases, there was a span of 11 bases. The CDR3 is made up of 14 amino acids. Germline CDR1 is SNHLY and CDR2 is FYNNEI. Incomplete CDR3 DNA: TGTGCCAGCAGGACTGGATCTCTGAACACTGAA. Residues: CASRTGSLNTE. The full CDR3 is CASRTGSLNTEAFF.

This clone was picked up many times. With the read ending 3 residues before the CDR3 end, the germline J gene is used to fill in that end. The genes are TRBV6-2 or TRBV6-3 and TRBJ1-6, with D tentatively TRBD1 (5 bases). The V gene's germline CDR1 is MNHEY and CDR2 SVGEGT. The CDR3 spans 14 residues. Trimming cost V 2 bases and J 10 bases, with 12 bases left between them. CDR3 region: CASSYVQGNSPLHF. The CDR3 DNA, read in part, is TGTGCCAGCAGTTACGTTCAGGGCAACTCACCC.

This clone was seen repeatedly, ten times or more. The CDR3 extends 3 residues past the end of the read, so its final part is completed from the germline J gene. V and J are TRBV18 and TRBJ1-2; 10 bases line up with TRBD1. Germline trimming cut 6 bases from V and 7 bases from J; bases unmatched to any gene: 8. CDR3 length: 14 residues. The germline V gene has CDR1 KGHSH and CDR2 LQKENI. The CDR3 loop reads CASSTGGAKFGYTF. The part of the CDR3 DNA that was read is TGTGCCAGCTCGACAGGGGGCGCAAAATTTGGC.

This clone was counted ten times or more. The DNA read from the CDR3 is TGCGCCAGCAGCCCCGCGGCGACTACCTATGGC. This encodes CASSPAATTYG. The entire CDR3 is CASSPAATTYGYTF. This chain uses TRBV5-1 with TRBJ1-2; D gene ambiguous. The read ends 3 residues early relative to the CDR3; the germline J gene fills the gap. The germline V and J ends were trimmed by 4 bases and 4 bases, with 14 bases remaining between them. The CDR3 spans 14 residues. The V gene's germline CDR1 is SGHRS and CDR2 YFSETQ.

In its sample, this clone was seen many times. The read is 3 residues too short to cover the CDR3 end, so that end is filled in from the germline J gene. V usage is TRBV7-2 and J usage is TRBJ1-6; TRBD1 matches at 9 bases. This CDR3 contains 14 residues. Germline trimming cut 7 bases from V and 4 bases from J; bases unmatched to any gene: 2. Germline V CDR1 and CDR2: SGHTA, FQGNSA. The CDR3 reads CASTGQGYNSPLHF. The covered CDR3 bases are TGTGCCAGCACCGGACAGGGGTATAATTCACCC.

This clone was detected ten times or more. With the read ending 3 residues before the CDR3 end, the germline J gene is used to fill in that end. The V and J genes are TRBV5-4 and TRBJ1-2; 8 nucleotides line up with TRBD1. CDR1 and CDR2 (germline): SGHNT, YYREEE (reference sequence). V shed 3 bases and J 2 bases; nucleotides not matched to a gene: 3. The CDR3 is made up of 14 amino acids. This CDR3 reads CASSSGGQNYGYTF. CDR3 DNA (partial): TGTGCCAGCAGCTCAGGGGGCCAAAACTATGGC.

This clone was detected many times. The sequenced fragment ends 3 residues before the CDR3 boundary, so the rest is inferred from the germline J gene. V is TRBV7-2 and J is TRBJ2-7; D perhaps matches TRBD1 (5 bases). The CDR3 sequence is 13 residues long. The V gene's germline CDR1 is SGHTA and CDR2 FQGNSA. Trimming removed 9 bases from V and 4 bases from J, with 16 bases in between. CDR3 DNA, as far as it was read: TGTGCCAGTTCGAGAGGCAGGGTATACGAG. It translates to CASSRGRVYE. The whole CDR3 protein is CASSRGRVYEQYF.